The clone carrying this TCR beta chain was seen repeatedly, ten times or more. This entry belongs to a study of T cells in Graves' hyperthyroidism and ophthalmopathy. Germline loops: CDR1 ENHRY, CDR2 SYGVKD. This CDR3 is 14 amino acids long. After removal of 10 bases from V and 3 bases from J, the junction contained 11 bases not matched to a gene. TCR beta CDR3 regions were amplified from RNA. With the HTBI primer set, the TCR CDR3 went through a first round of RT-PCR. TCRdb ran MiXCR on the multiplex PCR reads and lists one entry per CDR3 protein. The table lists approximately 520,000 distinct CDR3 sequences, around 22% of them singletons.

This TCR was sampled from a woman aged 25 to 39 with Graves' ophthalmopathy. Sequenced material: blood. The gene calls are TRBV10-3 and TRBJ1-2, with 7 positions matching TRBD1. The CDR3 DNA reads TGTGCCACCGAAAAAACCGGGACAGACTATGGCTACACCTTC. This translates into CATEKTGTDYGYTF.